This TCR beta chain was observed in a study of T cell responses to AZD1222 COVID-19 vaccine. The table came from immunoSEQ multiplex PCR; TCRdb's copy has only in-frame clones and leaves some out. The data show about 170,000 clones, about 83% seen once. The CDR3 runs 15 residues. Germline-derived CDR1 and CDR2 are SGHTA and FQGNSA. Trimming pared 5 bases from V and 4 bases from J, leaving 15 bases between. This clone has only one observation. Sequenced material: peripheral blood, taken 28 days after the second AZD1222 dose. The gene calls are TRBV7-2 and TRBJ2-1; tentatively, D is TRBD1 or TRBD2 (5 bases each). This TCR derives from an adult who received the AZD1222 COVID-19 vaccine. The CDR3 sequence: CASSASRDPYNEQFF. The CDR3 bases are TGTGCCAGCAGCGCCTCCCGGGACCCTTACAATGAGCAGTTCTTC. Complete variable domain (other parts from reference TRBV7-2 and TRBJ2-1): GAGVSQSPSNKVTEKGKDVELRCDPISGHTALYWYRQSLGQGLEFLIYFQGNSAPDKSGLPSDRFSAERTGGSVSTLTIQRTQQEDSAVYLCASSASRDPYNEQFFGPGTRLTVL.